This TCR beta chain stems from a study of T cells in Graves' hyperthyroidism and ophthalmopathy. Regarding the study as a whole: Most expanded thyroid clonotypes above 0.001 also appeared in blood.

Of note for this clonotype: What it binds is unknown.

Fresh 10 ml peripheral blood yielded PBMCs. It was RNA transcripts that yielded the amplified TCR beta CDR3 regions. An initial round of RT-PCR targeting the TCR CDR3 relied on the HTBI primer set. TCRdb processed the multiplex PCR reads anew with MiXCR; each CDR3 protein has one entry. The data contain hundreds of thousands of distinct CDR3 sequences, roughly 22% of them singletons. The sample was blood. The source is a man aged 25-45 years with Graves' ophthalmopathy.

The CDR3 nucleotides are TGTGCCGCCGTTAAGTCCTACTCCTACGAGCAGTACTTC. The encoded protein is CAAVKSYSYEQYF. The gene calls are TRBV2 and TRBJ2-7; D is ambiguous. Between the trimmed V and J ends, which lost 11 bases and 0 bases, there was a span of 14 bases. CDR3 length: 13 residues. Germline values: CDR1 SNHLY, CDR2 FYNNEI.